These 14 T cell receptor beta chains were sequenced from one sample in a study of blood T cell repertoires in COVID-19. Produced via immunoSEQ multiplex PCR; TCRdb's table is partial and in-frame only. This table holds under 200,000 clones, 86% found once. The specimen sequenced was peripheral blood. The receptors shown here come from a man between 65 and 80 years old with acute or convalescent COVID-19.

The CDR3 sequence: CASSLFGETSYEQYF. CDR3 nucleotide sequence: TGTGCCAGCAGTTTATTTGGGGAGACCTCCTACGAGCAGTACTTC. The chain uses TRBV28 and TRBJ2-7; weak D call: TRBD2 (5 bases). The CDR3 has 15 amino acids. V was trimmed by 1 base and J by 0 bases, leaving 10 bases between them. Germline CDR1 MDHEN, CDR2 SYDVKM.

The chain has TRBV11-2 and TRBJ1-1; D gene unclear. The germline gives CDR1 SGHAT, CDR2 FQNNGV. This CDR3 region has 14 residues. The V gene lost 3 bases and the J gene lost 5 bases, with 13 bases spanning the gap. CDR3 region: CASSFPPGWTEAFF. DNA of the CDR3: TGTGCCAGCAGCTTCCCCCCTGGCTGGACTGAAGCTTTCTTT.

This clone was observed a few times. The CDR3 DNA reads TGTGCCAGCACCAACGACAGATTAAGCTCCTACGAGCAGTACTTC. Translation: CASTNDRLSSYEQYF. The V and J genes are TRBV7-8 and TRBJ2-7; perhaps TRBD1 as D (5 bases). The germline V gene encodes CDR1 SGHVS and CDR2 FQNEAQ. Trimming cost V 7 bases and J 0 bases, with 16 bases left between them. This CDR3 region has 15 residues.

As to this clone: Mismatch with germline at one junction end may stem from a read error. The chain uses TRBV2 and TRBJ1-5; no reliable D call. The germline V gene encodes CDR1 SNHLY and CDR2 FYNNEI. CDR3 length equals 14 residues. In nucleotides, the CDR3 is TGTGTCAGCAGTGGTGTAACCGGGGATCAGCCCCAGCATTTT. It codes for CVSSGVTGDQPQHF. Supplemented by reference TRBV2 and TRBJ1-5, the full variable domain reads EPEVTQTPSHQVTQMGQEVILRCVPISNHLYFYWYRQILGQKVEFLVSFYNNEISEKSEIFDDQFSVERPDGSNFTLKIRSTKLEDSAMYFCVSSGVTGDQPQHFGDGTRLSIL.

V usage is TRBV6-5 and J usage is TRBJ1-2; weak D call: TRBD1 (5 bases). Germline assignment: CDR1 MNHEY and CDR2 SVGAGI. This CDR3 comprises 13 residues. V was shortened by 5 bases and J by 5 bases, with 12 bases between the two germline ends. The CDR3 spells CASSLTEMYGYTF. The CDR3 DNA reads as TGTGCCAGCAGTCTGACAGAGATGTATGGCTACACCTTC.

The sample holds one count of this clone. The CDR3 DNA is TGTGCCAGCAGCACCACGCAGGGGGCGCGAGAGACCCAGTACTTC. The encoded protein is CASSTTQGARETQYF. The chain joins TRBV5-6 to TRBJ2-5; TRBD1 agrees at 8 bases. The V gene end was trimmed by 4 bases and the J gene end by 4 bases; junction bases not matched to a gene: 9. The germline V gene has CDR1 SGHDT and CDR2 YYEEEE. This CDR3 is 15 amino acids long. The complete variable domain, with remaining parts taken from reference TRBV5-6 and TRBJ2-5, reads DAGVTQSPTHLIKTRGQQVTLRCSPKSGHDTVSWYQQALGQGPQFIFQYYEEEERQRGNFPDRFSGHQFPNYSSELNVNALLLGDSALYLCASSTTQGARETQYFGPGTRLLVL.

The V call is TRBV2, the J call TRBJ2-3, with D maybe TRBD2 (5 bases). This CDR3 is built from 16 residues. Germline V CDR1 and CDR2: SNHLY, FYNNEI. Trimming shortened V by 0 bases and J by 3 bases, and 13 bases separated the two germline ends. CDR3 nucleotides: TGTGCCAGCAGTGAAGCGCGGGCGGGCTGGACAGATACGCAGTATTTT. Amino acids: CASSEARAGWTDTQYF.

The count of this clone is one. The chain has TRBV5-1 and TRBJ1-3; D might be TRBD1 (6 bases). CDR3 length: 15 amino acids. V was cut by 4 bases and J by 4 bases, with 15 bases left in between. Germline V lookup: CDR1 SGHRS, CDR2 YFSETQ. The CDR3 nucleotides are TGCGCCAGCAGCACCGCCGGGACACAAGGAAACACCATATATTTT. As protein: CASSTAGTQGNTIYF.

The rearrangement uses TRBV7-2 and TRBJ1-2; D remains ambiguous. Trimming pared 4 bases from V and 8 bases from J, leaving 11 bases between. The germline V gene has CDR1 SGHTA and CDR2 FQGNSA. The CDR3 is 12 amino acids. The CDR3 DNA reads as TGTGCCAGCAGCTATAACAGCGGAGGCTACACCTTC. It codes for CASSYNSGGYTF.

The CDR3 protein is CASLDVRAQALYEQYF. The CDR3 bases are TGTGCCAGCCTTGACGTCAGGGCTCAGGCTCTCTACGAGCAGTACTTC. V is TRBV7-2 and J is TRBJ2-7; D perhaps matches TRBD1 (5 bases). CDR1 and CDR2 (germline): SGHTA, FQGNSA. The CDR3 spans 16 residues. V was pared by 8 bases and J by 3 bases, with 23 bases between.

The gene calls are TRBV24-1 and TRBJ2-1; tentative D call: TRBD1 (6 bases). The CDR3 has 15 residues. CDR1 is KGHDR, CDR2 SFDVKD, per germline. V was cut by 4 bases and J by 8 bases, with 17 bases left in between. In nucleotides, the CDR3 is TGTGCCACCAGTGACCCCCGACAGGTCGGATATGAGCAGTTCTTC. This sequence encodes CATSDPRQVGYEQFF.

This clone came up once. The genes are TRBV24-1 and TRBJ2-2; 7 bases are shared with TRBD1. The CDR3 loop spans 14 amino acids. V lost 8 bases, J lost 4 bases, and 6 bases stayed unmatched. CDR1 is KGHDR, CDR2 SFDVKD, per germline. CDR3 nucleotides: TGTGCCACCACTAGACAGGGTGGCACCGGGGAGCTGTTTTTT. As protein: CATTRQGGTGELFF.

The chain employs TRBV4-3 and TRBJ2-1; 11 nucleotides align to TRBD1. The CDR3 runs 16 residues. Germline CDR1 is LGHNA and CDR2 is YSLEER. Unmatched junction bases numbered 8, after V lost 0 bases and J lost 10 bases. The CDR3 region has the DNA TGCGCCAGCAGCCAAGATGTAGGACAGGGGGCCTTAGAGCAGTTCTTC. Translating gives CASSQDVGQGALEQFF.

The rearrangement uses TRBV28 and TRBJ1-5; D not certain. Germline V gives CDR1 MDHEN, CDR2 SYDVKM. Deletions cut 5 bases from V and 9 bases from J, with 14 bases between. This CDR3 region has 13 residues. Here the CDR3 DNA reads TGTGCCAGCAGTACGCCTCGGTCCATGCCCCAGCATTTT. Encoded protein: CASSTPRSMPQHF.